The present T cell receptor beta chain was sequenced within a study of cytomegalovirus exposure and HLA in healthy donors. Vbeta (60) and Jbeta (13) primers were used in the PCR. The assay was immunoSEQ multiplex PCR, and TCRdb's table has in-frame clones only and misses some. In the table there are about 100,000 clones, 79% of which are singletons. A word on this clone: Antigen specificity is unknown. The junction shows a germline mismatch at one end, possibly a read error.

Study findings and constraints: A missense variant in DCLRE1C was later tied to TCR beta V- and J-gene trimming.

The CDR3 runs 13 residues. Germline V gene lookup returns CDR1 SEHNR and CDR2 FQNEAQ (reference sequence). The chain combines TRBV7-9 with TRBJ1-1; D call uncertain. Specimen: PBMCs. This TCR was sampled from a woman in her thirties or forties in good health and CMV-seronegative. The CDR3 DNA sequence: TGTTCCAGCAGCCTTCAAGCGAACACTGAAGCTTTCTTT. Protein product: CSSSLQANTEAFF. Full variable domain (missing parts from reference TRBV7-9 and TRBJ1-1): DTGVSQNPRHKITKRGQNVTFRCDPISEHNRLYWYRQTLGQGPEFLTYFQNEAQLEKSRLLSDRFSAERPKGSFSTLEIQRTEQGDSAMYLCSSSLQANTEAFFGQGTRLTVV.